This TCR beta chain derives from a study of ipilimumab plus nivolumab after autologous stem cell transplantation. Study-level information: Median doses per patient: 4 or 5 ipilimumab, under ten nivolumab.

Clones were sequenced by immunoSEQ multiplex PCR, and TCRdb holds only the in-frame ones, with some missing. The sample shows 43,000 or so clones, nearly 90% of them seen only once. Per germline, CDR1 LNHDA and CDR2 SQIVND (reference sequence). The CDR3 length is 16 residues. The V gene end was trimmed by 7 bases and the J gene end by 4 bases; junction bases not matched to a gene: 8. The receptor's source is a male donor with multiple myeloma. The chain has TRBV19 and TRBJ1-5, with 12 bases identical to TRBD1. Here the sequenced sample was PBMCs, taken in a trial of ipilimumab plus nivolumab as post-transplant consolidation. The CDR3 loop is CASNGDRGRWNQPQHF. CDR3 nucleotide sequence: TGTGCCAGTAATGGGGACAGGGGGCGGTGGAATCAGCCCCAGCATTTT.